The 7 T cell receptor beta chains presented below share a single source sample, sequenced in a study of blood T cell repertoires in COVID-19. Assay: immunoSEQ multiplex PCR; the TCRdb copy retains only in-frame clones and omits some. The sample holds around 180,000 clones, roughly 89% seen once. Sequencing was done on a sample of PBMCs or T cells enriched from blood (not recorded which). The receptor source for this set is a woman aged 40 to 50 with acute COVID-19.

The chain has TRBV7-3 and TRBJ2-6; D is perhaps TRBD1 (6 bases). This CDR3 region has 17 residues. The V and J ends lost 2 bases and 4 bases respectively, with 15 bases between them. Germline CDR1 is SGHTA and CDR2 is FQGTGA. The CDR3 loop is CASSLLAGVTGANVLTF. CDR3 bases: TGTGCCAGCAGCTTATTGGCAGGGGTGACGGGGGCCAACGTCCTGACTTTC.

The rearrangement joins TRBV18 to TRBJ1-1, with a tentative D call TRBD1 (6 bases). Between the trimmed V and J ends, which lost 1 base and 3 bases, there was a span of 15 bases. The CDR3 is made up of 16 amino acids. Germline CDR1 is KGHSH and CDR2 is LQKENI. The chain's CDR3 is CASSPRTGGPDTEAFF. For the CDR3, the DNA is TGTGCCAGCTCACCACGGACGGGGGGGCCGGACACTGAAGCTTTCTTT.

The chain joins TRBV4-1 to TRBJ1-3; TRBD1 matches 7 bases. Germline assignment: CDR1 MGHRA and CDR2 YSYEKL. This CDR3 spans 17 amino acids. Unmatched junction bases numbered 6, after V lost 1 base and J lost 0 bases. The CDR3 bases are TGCGCCAGCAGCCAAGCGACAGGGACGAGCTCTGGAAACACCATATATTTT. Residues: CASSQATGTSSGNTIYF.

The chain links TRBV30 to TRBJ2-7, with D maybe TRBD2 (6 bases). The CDR3 runs 12 residues. Germline loops: CDR1 GTSNPN, CDR2 SVGIG (reference sequence). The germline V and J ends were trimmed by 3 bases and 1 base, with 7 bases remaining between them. The DNA of the CDR3 is TGTGCCTGGAGAGGGACTTCCTACGAGCAGTACTTC. Translation: CAWRGTSYEQYF.

The rearrangement links TRBV7-9 to TRBJ1-5; 9 nucleotides line up with TRBD1. This CDR3 is built from 17 residues. Germline V gives CDR1 SEHNR, CDR2 FQNEAQ (reference sequence). V lost 6 bases and J lost 1; bases outside the gene matches: 10. The CDR3 bases are TGTGCCAGCAGTCTAGGGACAGGGACGGTAAGCAATCAGCCCCAGCATTTT. It encodes CASSLGTGTVSNQPQHF.

The chain employs TRBV2 and TRBJ1-4; 8 positions agree with TRBD1. This CDR3 has 15 amino acids. The V gene's germline CDR1 is SNHLY and CDR2 FYNNEI. V shed 5 bases and J 5 bases; nucleotides not matched to a gene: 7. CDR3 bases: TGTGCCAGCAGTTTGGACAGGGTCAAGAATGAAAAACTGTTTTTT. It is translated as CASSLDRVKNEKLFF.

This clone was recorded once. This chain joins TRBV30 and TRBJ2-3; 7 bases line up with TRBD1. Trimming at V came to 3 bases and at J to 1 base, leaving 16 bases not matched to a gene. The CDR3 extends over 18 amino acids. Germline CDR1 is GTSNPN and CDR2 is SVGIG (reference sequence). This CDR3 is CAWRARDRNRVGTDTQYF. The CDR3 nucleotides read TGTGCCTGGAGAGCAAGGGACAGAAACAGGGTGGGCACAGATACGCAGTATTTT.